This entry lists 13 T cell receptor beta chains sequenced from one sample in a study of blood T cell repertoires in COVID-19. Generated by immunoSEQ multiplex PCR, the TCRdb table keeps only in-frame clones and is missing some. The sample records a few hundred thousand clones, roughly four fifths being singletons. Sequenced: PBMCs or T cells enriched from blood (not recorded which). The receptors derive from a woman in her forties or fifties who had recovered from COVID-19.

This clone turned up a few times. DNA for the CDR3: TGTGCCAGCAGTCGGGACAGGGGACCCTACGAGCAGTACTTC. Protein: CASSRDRGPYEQYF. V usage is TRBV27 and J usage is TRBJ2-7, with 10 bases fitting TRBD1. In germline, CDR1 is MNHEY, CDR2 SMNVEV (reference sequence). This CDR3 is 14 amino acids long. The trim removed 5 bases at V and 2 bases at J, leaving 3 bases unmatched.

The chain couples TRBV15 to TRBJ1-4; a possible D gene is TRBD1 (5 bases). The ends were cut back, 3 bases at V and 5 bases at J, with 13 bases in the middle. Germline V CDR1 and CDR2: LNHNV, YYDKDF (reference sequence). The CDR3 extends over 15 amino acids. The CDR3 reads CATSSQGLLNEKLFF. CDR3 nucleotides: TGTGCCACCAGCAGCCAGGGCCTGCTAAATGAAAAACTGTTTTTT.

The chain carries TRBV7-8 and TRBJ2-5; the match to TRBD1 covers 8 bases. Germline CDR1 is SGHVS and CDR2 is FQNEAQ. V dropped 5 bases and J dropped 13; count of bases not matched to a gene: 12. CDR3 length equals 13 residues. CDR3 loop: CASSIQGQGVMYF. The DNA for the CDR3 is TGTGCCAGCAGCATCCAAGGACAGGGTGTGATGTACTTC. Full variable domain (remainder filled in from reference TRBV7-8 and TRBJ2-5): GAGVSQSPRYKVAKRGQDVALRCDPISGHVSLFWYQQALGQGPEFLTYFQNEAQLDKSGLPSDRFFAERPEGSVSTLKIQRTQQEDSAVYLCASSIQGQGVMYFGPGTRLLVL.

The chain has TRBV5-1 and TRBJ2-3; 7 positions agree with TRBD2. Looked up from germline, CDR1 is SGHRS and CDR2 is YFSETQ. The ends lost 7 bases at V and 1 base at J; junction bases unmatched: 6. The CDR3 totals 14 residues. CDR3: CASSDGLGTDTQYF. In DNA form, the CDR3 reads TGCGCCAGCTCCGATGGACTAGGCACAGATACGCAGTATTTT.

This clone was observed once. This chain links TRBV27 with TRBJ1-2; no clear D. The CDR3 spans 14 residues. The germline gives CDR1 MNHEY, CDR2 SMNVEV (reference sequence). V lost 3 bases, J lost 3 bases, and 11 bases lay in between. The CDR3 region is CASSFRGGDYGYTF. In nucleotides, the CDR3 is TGTGCCAGCAGTTTCCGGGGAGGTGACTATGGCTACACCTTC.

This clone was seen only once. The gene calls are TRBV2 and TRBJ1-1; D may be TRBD1 (5 bases). CDR1 SNHLY and CDR2 FYNNEI come from the germline V gene. This CDR3 has 11 amino acids. Trimming stripped 6 bases from V and 8 bases from J, with 10 bases between. Here the CDR3 DNA reads TGTGCCAGCAGACAGGACGTAGAAGCTTTCTTT. This encodes CASRQDVEAFF.

This clone was seen more than once but under ten times. The rearrangement uses TRBV6-5 and TRBJ1-2, with a weak D call TRBD1 (6 bases). Trimming removed 6 bases at V and 0 bases at J, with 11 bases between. Per the germline V gene, CDR1 is MNHEY and CDR2 is SVGAGI. The CDR3 is made up of 14 amino acids. The CDR3: CASRDRQTNYGYTF. As DNA, the CDR3 is TGTGCCAGCAGGGACAGACAAACTAACTATGGCTACACCTTC.

This clone appeared a few times. V is TRBV20-1 and J is TRBJ1-2, with no clear D. Per the germline V gene, CDR1 is DFQATT and CDR2 is SNEGSKA (reference sequence). The CDR3 consists of 14 residues. V lost 3 bases and J 1 base, leaving 12 bases between the germline ends. The CDR3 coding sequence is TGCAGTGCTAGTTCTGTTGACATTAACTATGGCTACACCTTC. Its protein product is CSASSVDINYGYTF.

The chain recombines TRBV28 with TRBJ1-2; D remains ambiguous. This CDR3 contains 15 residues. Between the trimmed V and J ends, which lost 5 bases and 7 bases, there was a span of 20 bases. The germline V gene encodes CDR1 MDHEN and CDR2 SYDVKM. CDR3 DNA: TGTGCCAGCAGTACCCCCGGGGTGGATTCGTCTGGCTACACCTTC. As protein: CASSTPGVDSSGYTF.

This sequence joins TRBV27 and TRBJ1-6, with D possibly TRBD1 on 5 matching bases. CDR1 MNHEY and CDR2 SMNVEV come from the germline V gene (reference sequence). V was shortened by 6 bases and J by 0 bases, with 15 bases between the two germline ends. The CDR3 spans 17 residues. The CDR3 is CASSQDGDSSYNSPLHF. The CDR3 DNA reads TGTGCCAGCAGCCAAGACGGAGACAGCTCCTATAATTCACCCCTCCACTTT.

This clone has only a few counts. The J gene is TRBJ1-5, the V gene TRBV10-3, with 8 bases that match TRBD1. Trimming at V came to 10 bases and at J to 4 bases, leaving 6 bases not matched to a gene. The CDR3 is made up of 13 amino acids. The germline V gene encodes CDR1 ENHRY and CDR2 SYGVKD. Here the CDR3 reads CATRGQANQPQHF. The CDR3 bases are TGTGCCACCAGGGGGCAAGCAAATCAGCCCCAGCATTTT.

This chain links TRBV7-2 with TRBJ1-4; 9 nucleotides match TRBD1. Germline V gene lookup returns CDR1 SGHTA and CDR2 FQGNSA. This CDR3 comprises 15 residues. The junction had 7 bases not matched to a gene; V was cut back by 4 bases and J by 7 bases. The CDR3 spells CASSSQGARGEKLFF. For the CDR3, the DNA is TGTGCCAGCAGCTCACAGGGGGCACGAGGTGAAAAACTGTTTTTT. Together with reference TRBV7-2 and TRBJ1-4, the CDR3 gives the full variable domain: GAGVSQSPSNKVTEKGKDVELRCDPISGHTALYWYRQSLGQGLEFLIYFQGNSAPDKSGLPSDRFSAERTGGSVSTLTIQRTQQEDSAVYLCASSSQGARGEKLFFGSGTQLSVL.

The rearrangement links TRBV5-1 to TRBJ1-2; maybe TRBD1 (6 bases). This CDR3 is built from 14 residues. The germline gives CDR1 SGHRS, CDR2 YFSETQ. Trimming cost V 0 bases and J 7 bases, with 13 bases left between them. The CDR3 loop is CASSLDRDISGYTF. The CDR3 bases are TGCGCCAGCAGCTTGGACAGGGATATCAGTGGCTACACCTTC.